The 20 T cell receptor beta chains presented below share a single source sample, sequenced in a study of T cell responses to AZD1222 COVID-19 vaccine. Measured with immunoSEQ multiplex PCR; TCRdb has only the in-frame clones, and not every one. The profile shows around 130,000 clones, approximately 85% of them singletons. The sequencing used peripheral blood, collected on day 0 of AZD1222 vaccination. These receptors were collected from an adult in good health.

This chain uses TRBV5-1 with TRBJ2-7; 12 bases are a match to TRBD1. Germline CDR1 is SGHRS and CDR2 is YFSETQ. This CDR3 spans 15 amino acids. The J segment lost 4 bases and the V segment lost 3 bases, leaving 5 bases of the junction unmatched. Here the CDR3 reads CASSSGTGGRYEQYF. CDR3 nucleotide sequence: TGCGCCAGCAGCTCCGGGACAGGGGGCAGGTACGAGCAGTACTTC. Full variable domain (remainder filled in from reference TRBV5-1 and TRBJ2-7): KAGVTQTPRYLIKTRGQQVTLSCSPISGHRSVSWYQQTPGQGLQFLFEYFSETQRNKGNFPGRFSGRQFSNSRSEMNVSTLELGDSALYLCASSSGTGGRYEQYFGPGTRLTVT.

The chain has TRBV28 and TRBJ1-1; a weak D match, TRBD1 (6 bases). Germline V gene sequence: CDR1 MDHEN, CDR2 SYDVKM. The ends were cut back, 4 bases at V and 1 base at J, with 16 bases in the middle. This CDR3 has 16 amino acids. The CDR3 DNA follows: TGTGCCAGCAGTTGGGGTGGGGGGCGAGGGAACACTGAAGCTTTCTTT. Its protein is CASSWGGGRGNTEAFF.

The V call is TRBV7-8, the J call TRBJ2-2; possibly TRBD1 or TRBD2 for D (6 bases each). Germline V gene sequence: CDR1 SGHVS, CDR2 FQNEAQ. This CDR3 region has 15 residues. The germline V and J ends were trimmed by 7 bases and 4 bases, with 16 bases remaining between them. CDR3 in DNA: TGTGCCAGCACCCAGGAGGGGGTACGCACCGGGGAGCTGTTTTTT. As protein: CASTQEGVRTGELFF.

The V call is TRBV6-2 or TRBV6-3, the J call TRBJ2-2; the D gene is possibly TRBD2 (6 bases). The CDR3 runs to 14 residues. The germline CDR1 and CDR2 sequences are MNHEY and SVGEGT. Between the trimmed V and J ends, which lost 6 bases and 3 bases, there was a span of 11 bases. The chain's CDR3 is CASSEGLDTGELFF. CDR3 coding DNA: TGTGCCAGCAGCGAGGGACTCGACACCGGGGAGCTGTTTTTT.

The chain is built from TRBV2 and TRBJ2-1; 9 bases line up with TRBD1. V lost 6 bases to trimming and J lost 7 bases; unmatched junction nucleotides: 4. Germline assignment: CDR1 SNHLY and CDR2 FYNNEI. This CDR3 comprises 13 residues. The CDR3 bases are TGTGCCAGCAGAGCCGACAGGGGGAATGAGCAGTTCTTC. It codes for CASRADRGNEQFF.

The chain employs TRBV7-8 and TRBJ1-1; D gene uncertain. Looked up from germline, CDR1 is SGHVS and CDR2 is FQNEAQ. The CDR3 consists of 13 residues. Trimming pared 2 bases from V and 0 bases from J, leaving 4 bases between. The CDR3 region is CASSLLMNTEAFF. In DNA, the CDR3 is TGTGCCAGCAGCTTACTCATGAACACTGAAGCTTTCTTT.

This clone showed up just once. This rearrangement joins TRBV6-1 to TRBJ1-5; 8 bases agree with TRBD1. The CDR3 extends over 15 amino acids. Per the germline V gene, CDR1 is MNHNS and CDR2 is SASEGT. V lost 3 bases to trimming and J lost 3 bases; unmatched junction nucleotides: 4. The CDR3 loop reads CASSEGQVANQPQHF. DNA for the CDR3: TGTGCCAGCAGTGAGGGACAGGTGGCCAATCAGCCCCAGCATTTT.

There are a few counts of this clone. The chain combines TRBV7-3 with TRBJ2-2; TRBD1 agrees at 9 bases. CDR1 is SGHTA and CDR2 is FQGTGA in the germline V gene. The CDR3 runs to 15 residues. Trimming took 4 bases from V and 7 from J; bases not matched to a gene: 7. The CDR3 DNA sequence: TGTGCCAGCAGCTCCCGGACAGGGGCGATCGGGGAGCTGTTTTTT. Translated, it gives CASSSRTGAIGELFF.

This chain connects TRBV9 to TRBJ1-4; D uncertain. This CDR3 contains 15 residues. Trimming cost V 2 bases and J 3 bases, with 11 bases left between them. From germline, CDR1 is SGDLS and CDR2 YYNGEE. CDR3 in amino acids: CASSVGDHANEKLFF. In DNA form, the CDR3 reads TGTGCCAGCAGCGTTGGGGATCACGCTAATGAAAAACTGTTTTTT.

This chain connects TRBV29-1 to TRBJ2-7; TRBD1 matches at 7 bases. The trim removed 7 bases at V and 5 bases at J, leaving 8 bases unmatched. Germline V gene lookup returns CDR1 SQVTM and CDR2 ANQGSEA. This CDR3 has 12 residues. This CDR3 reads CSASGQLNEQYF. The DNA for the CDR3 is TGCAGCGCCTCGGGACAGTTGAACGAGCAGTACTTC.

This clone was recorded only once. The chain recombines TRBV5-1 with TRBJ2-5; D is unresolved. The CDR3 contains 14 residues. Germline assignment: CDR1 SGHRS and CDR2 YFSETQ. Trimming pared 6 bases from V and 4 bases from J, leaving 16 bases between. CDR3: CASKQMISGETQYF. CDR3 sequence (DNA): TGCGCCAGCAAACAGATGATCTCCGGAGAGACCCAGTACTTC.

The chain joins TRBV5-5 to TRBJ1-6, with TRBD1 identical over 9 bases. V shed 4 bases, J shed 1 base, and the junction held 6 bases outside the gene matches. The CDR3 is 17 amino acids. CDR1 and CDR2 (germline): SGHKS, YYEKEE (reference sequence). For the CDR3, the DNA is TGTGCCAGCAGCAGTCGACAGGGGGTGTCCTATAATTCACCCCTCCACTTT. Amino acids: CASSSRQGVSYNSPLHF. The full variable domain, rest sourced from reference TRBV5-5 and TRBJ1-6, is DAGVTQSPTHLIKTRGQQVTLRCSPISGHKSVSWYQQVLGQGPQFIFQYYEKEERGRGNFPDRFSARQFPNYSSELNVNALLLGDSALYLCASSSRQGVSYNSPLHFGNGTRLTVT.

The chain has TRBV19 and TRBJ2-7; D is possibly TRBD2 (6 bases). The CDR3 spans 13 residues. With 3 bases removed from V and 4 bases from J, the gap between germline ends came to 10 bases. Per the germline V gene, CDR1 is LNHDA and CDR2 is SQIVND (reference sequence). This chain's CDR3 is CASSIDSGYEQYF. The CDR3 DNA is TGTGCCAGTAGTATCGATAGCGGTTACGAGCAGTACTTC.

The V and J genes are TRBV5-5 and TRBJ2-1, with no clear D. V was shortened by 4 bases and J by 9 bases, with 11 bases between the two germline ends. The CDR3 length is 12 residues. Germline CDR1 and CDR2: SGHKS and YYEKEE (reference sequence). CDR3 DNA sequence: TGTGCCAGCAGCCAAGGTTACGGTGAGCAGTTCTTC. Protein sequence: CASSQGYGEQFF.

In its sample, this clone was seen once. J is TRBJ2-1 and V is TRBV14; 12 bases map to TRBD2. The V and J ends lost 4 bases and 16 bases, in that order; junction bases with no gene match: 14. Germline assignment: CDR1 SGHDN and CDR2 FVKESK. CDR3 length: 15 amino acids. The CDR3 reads CASSLDLTSGRRFFF. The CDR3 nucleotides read TGTGCCAGCAGCCTAGATCTCACTAGCGGGAGGAGGTTTTTCTTC.

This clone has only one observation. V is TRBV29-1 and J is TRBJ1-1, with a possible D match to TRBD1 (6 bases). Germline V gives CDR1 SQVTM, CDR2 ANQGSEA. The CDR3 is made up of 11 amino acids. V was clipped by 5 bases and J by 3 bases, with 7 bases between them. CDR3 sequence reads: CSVHRDTEAFF. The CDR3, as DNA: TGCAGCGTTCACAGGGACACTGAAGCTTTCTTT.

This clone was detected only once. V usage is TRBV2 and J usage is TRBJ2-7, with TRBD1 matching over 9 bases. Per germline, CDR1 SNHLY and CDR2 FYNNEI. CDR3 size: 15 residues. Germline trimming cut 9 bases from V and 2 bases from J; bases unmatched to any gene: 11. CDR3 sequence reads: CARQGMDRGTYEQYF. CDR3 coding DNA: TGTGCCAGACAAGGAATGGACAGGGGAACCTACGAGCAGTACTTC.

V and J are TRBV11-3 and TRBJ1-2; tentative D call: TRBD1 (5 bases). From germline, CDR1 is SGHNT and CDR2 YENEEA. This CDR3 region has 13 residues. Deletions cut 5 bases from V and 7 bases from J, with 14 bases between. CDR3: CASSQGVVGGYTF. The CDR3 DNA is TGTGCCAGCAGCCAGGGTGTAGTCGGTGGCTACACCTTC.

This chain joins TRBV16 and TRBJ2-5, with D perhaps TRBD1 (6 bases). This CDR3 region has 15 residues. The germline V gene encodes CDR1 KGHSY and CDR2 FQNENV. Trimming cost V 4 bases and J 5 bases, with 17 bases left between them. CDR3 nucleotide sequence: TGTGCCAGCAGCCGCCTCAACAGGGCCCAGGAGACCCAGTACTTC. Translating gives CASSRLNRAQETQYF.

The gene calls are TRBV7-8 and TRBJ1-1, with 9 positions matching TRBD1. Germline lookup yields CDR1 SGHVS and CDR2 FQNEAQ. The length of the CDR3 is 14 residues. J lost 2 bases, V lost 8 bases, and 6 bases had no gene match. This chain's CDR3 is CASVYRGRNTEAFF. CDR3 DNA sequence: TGTGCCAGCGTATACAGGGGGCGAAACACTGAAGCTTTCTTT.